A selection of T cell receptor beta chains follows, all from one sample in a study of blood T cell repertoires in COVID-19. The protocol was immunoSEQ multiplex PCR, while the TCRdb copy is restricted to in-frame clones and leaves out a portion. The table includes fewer than 250,000 clones, less than 85% detected once. Sequenced material: PBMCs or T cells enriched from blood (not recorded which). These receptor sequences come from a woman aged 25 to 39 who had recovered from COVID-19. The CDR3 runs from the conserved cysteine through the conserved F or W. A D gene is named only where the DNA matches it firmly. Clone sizes are given selectively: once, few, many, or a class where the clone is expanded.

clone size	D gene	J gene	V gene	CDR3 DNA	CDR3 protein
.	TRBD2	TRBJ2-1	TRBV24-1	TGTGCCACCAGTGATCGTGGACTAGCGGGGTCTTACAATGAGCAGTTCTTC	CATSDRGLAGSYNEQFF
.	.	TRBJ2-1	TRBV5-1	TGCGCCAGCAGGAAAAGCGCGGATGAGCAGTTCTTC	CASRKSADEQFF
once	TRBD2	TRBJ2-3	TRBV6-4	TGTGCCAGCAGTCCACTAGCGGGGGGCCCCACAGATACGCAGTATTTT	CASSPLAGGPTDTQYF
.	.	TRBJ2-5	TRBV25-1	TGTGCCAGCAGTGAAGACACTGCAAGGACCCAGTACTTC	CASSEDTARTQYF
.	.	TRBJ1-2	TRBV9	TGTGCCAGCAGCGCAGACAGAGGAAACTATGGCTACACCTTC	CASSADRGNYGYTF
.	TRBD1	TRBJ2-5	TRBV15	TGTGCCACCAGCAGAAGGGGACAGGTCCAAGAGACCCAGTACTTC	CATSRRGQVQETQYF
.	TRBD2	TRBJ2-5	TRBV7-9	TGTGCCAGCAGCTTAGCGGGGGGGATGAAAGAGACCCAGTACTTC	CASSLAGGMKETQYF
few	TRBD1	TRBJ1-1	TRBV25-1	TGTGCCAGCAGTGAATATATGACAGGGGGTGTTGAAGCTTTCTTT	CASSEYMTGGVEAFF
.	.	TRBJ1-5	TRBV19	TGTGCCAGTACCCCTGGGGCGGTTAGCAATCAGCCCCAGCATTTT	CASTPGAVSNQPQHF
few	.	TRBJ1-1	TRBV29-1	TGCAGCGTTGGGGGACAACTTAACACTGAAGCTTTCTTT	CSVGGQLNTEAFF
.	TRBD1	TRBJ1-2	TRBV15	TGTGCCACCAGCCCGGACAGGGGGCTCGGGGGCTACACCTTC	CATSPDRGLGGYTF
.	.	TRBJ2-1	TRBV29-1	TGCAGCGTTGGGACGGGGGTAGGTTACAATGAGCAGTTCTTC	CSVGTGVGYNEQFF
.	TRBD2	TRBJ2-3	TRBV11-2	TGTGCCAGCAGCTTAGATCTGGTGGGGGGGAGGGCGCAGTATTTT	CASSLDLVGGRAQYF